The 30 T cell receptor beta chains reported below all come from one sample, sequenced in a study of Ad26.COV2.S vaccination and SARS-CoV-2 variants. The treatment is: around 19 received Ad26.COV2.S at low or high dose, single or two shots; roughly 5 received placebo; per-sample allocation not given. Samples were taken on day 63 after the first vaccine or placebo injection. Data came from immunoSEQ multiplex PCR; TCRdb stores just in-frame clones and leaves some out. The repertoire holds approximately 300,000 clones, with around 84% as singletons. The source was peripheral blood, collected in a trial of Ad26.COV2.S vaccine versus placebo. The receptor set was obtained from a person aged 18-65 years who received the Ad26.COV2.S COVID-19 vaccine or a placebo.

This chain links TRBV3-1 (or the pseudogene TRBV3-2) with TRBJ2-2; possible D gene TRBD2, 6 bases. CDR3 size: 13 residues. Per the germline V gene, CDR1 is LGHDT and CDR2 is YNNKEL (reference sequence). Trimming removed 4 bases from V and 6 bases from J, with 9 bases in between. The CDR3 nucleotides read TGTGCCAGCAGCCGGGGGGAGGCCGGGGAGCTGTTTTTT. Its translation: CASSRGEAGELFF.

This clone was seen only once. The CDR3 bases are TGTGCCAGCTCACCACTACGGTCCTCCTACAATGAGCAGTTCTTC. Its translation: CASSPLRSSYNEQFF. The V gene is TRBV18, the J gene TRBJ2-1; D remains unclear. Per the germline V gene, CDR1 is KGHSH and CDR2 is LQKENI. The V end was cut by 1 base, the J end by 0 bases, with 7 bases between. The CDR3 has 15 residues.

This clone was counted once. The chain employs TRBV2 and TRBJ2-7, with 11 bases lining up with TRBD1. The CDR3 length is 14 residues. V trimming: 6 bases; J trimming: 4 bases; junction bases outside the gene matches: 5. Germline V lookup: CDR1 SNHLY, CDR2 FYNNEI. DNA of the CDR3: TGTGCCAGCAGCCGGGACAGGGGGTCTTACGAGCAGTACTTC. Protein product: CASSRDRGSYEQYF.

The chain joins TRBV24-1 to TRBJ2-2; perhaps TRBD2 as D (6 bases). V was trimmed by 0 bases and J by 5 bases, leaving 9 bases between them. CDR1 KGHDR and CDR2 SFDVKD come from the germline V gene. The CDR3 has 15 residues. This CDR3 reads CATSDLHAGTGELFF. CDR3 in DNA: TGTGCCACCAGTGATTTGCACGCGGGGACCGGGGAGCTGTTTTTT.

This chain uses TRBV30 with TRBJ1-1; 9 bases are a match to TRBD1. V shed 2 bases, J shed 5 bases, and the junction held 3 bases outside the gene matches. There are 13 residues in the CDR3. The germline CDR1 and CDR2 sequences are GTSNPN and SVGIG (reference sequence). CDR3 DNA sequence: TGTGCCTGGAGTACGGACAGGGGAACTGAAGCTTTCTTT. Its translation is CAWSTDRGTEAFF.

The rearrangement uses TRBV7-2 and TRBJ2-7; D uncertain. Trimming shortened V by 1 base and J by 4 bases, and 8 bases separated the two germline ends. The CDR3 runs to 13 residues. Germline V gives CDR1 SGHTA, CDR2 FQGNSA. The CDR3 nucleotides read TGTGCCAGCAGCTTAGGGACCCATTACGAGCAGTACTTC. Translating gives CASSLGTHYEQYF.

The V and J genes are TRBV30 and TRBJ2-1, with D uncertain. This CDR3 has 14 amino acids. The germline V gene has CDR1 GTSNPN and CDR2 SVGIG (reference sequence). V lost 7 bases and J lost 4, with 17 bases in between. The CDR3 here is CASLTLHGYNEQFF. DNA for the CDR3: TGTGCCTCCCTGACCCTACACGGTTACAATGAGCAGTTCTTC.

The chain uses TRBV19 and TRBJ1-5; D unclear. Per the germline V gene, CDR1 is LNHDA and CDR2 is SQIVND (reference sequence). Trimming took 3 bases from V and 2 from J, leaving 8 bases between them. This CDR3 has 14 amino acids. Here the CDR3 reads CASSIGTGNQPQHF. The CDR3 DNA reads as TGTGCCAGTAGTATCGGCACCGGCAATCAGCCCCAGCATTTT.

The chain is built from TRBV5-1 and TRBJ2-7; D remains unclear. Deletions cut 0 bases from V and 5 bases from J, with 12 bases between. CDR3 length: 14 amino acids. In germline, CDR1 is SGHRS, CDR2 YFSETQ. The chain's CDR3 is CASSLARSAHEQYF. The CDR3 DNA follows: TGCGCCAGCAGCTTGGCCCGGTCCGCCCACGAGCAGTACTTC.

V usage is TRBV3-1 (or the pseudogene TRBV3-2) and J usage is TRBJ1-2; 9 bases line up with TRBD1. Germline V lookup: CDR1 LGHDT, CDR2 YNNKEL (reference sequence). This CDR3 is built from 12 residues. V lost 5 bases to trimming and J lost 7 bases; unmatched junction nucleotides: 2. CDR3 sequence: CASSKTGGGYTF. Written as DNA, the CDR3 is TGTGCCAGCAGCAAGACAGGGGGTGGCTACACCTTC.

The chain carries TRBV18 and TRBJ1-4; 9 bases agree with TRBD1. The junction had 4 bases not matched to a gene; V was cut back by 5 bases and J by 0 bases. Germline lookup yields CDR1 KGHSH and CDR2 LQKENI. This CDR3 region has 16 residues. The CDR3 protein is CASSKGQGATNEKLFF. Here the CDR3 DNA reads TGTGCCAGCTCAAAGGGACAGGGTGCAACTAATGAAAAACTGTTTTTT.

This clone was counted once. The CDR3 is CASSLTGMNTEAFF. The CDR3 nucleotides are TGTGCCAGCAGCTTGACAGGGATGAACACTGAAGCTTTCTTT. The chain couples TRBV7-9 to TRBJ1-1; 7 nucleotides match TRBD1. The CDR3 contains 14 residues. Per the germline V gene, CDR1 is SEHNR and CDR2 is FQNEAQ (reference sequence). V shed 3 bases and J 0 bases; nucleotides not matched to a gene: 1.

This clone was recorded only once. This chain uses TRBV5-4 with TRBJ1-2; no firm D call. The CDR3 totals 13 residues. Looked up from germline, CDR1 is SGHNT and CDR2 is YYREEE (reference sequence). The germline V and J ends were trimmed by 0 bases and 6 bases, with 9 bases remaining between them. The chain's CDR3 is CASSLVSGDGYTF. CDR3 DNA: TGTGCCAGCAGCTTGGTGTCCGGTGATGGCTACACCTTC.

In this sample, this clone turned up once. This rearrangement joins TRBV11-3 to TRBJ2-1, with TRBD2 identical over 12 bases. V lost 7 bases to trimming and J lost 7 bases; unmatched junction nucleotides: 23. This CDR3 has 20 residues. Germline V gene data show CDR1 as SGHNT and CDR2 as YENEEA. The DNA for the CDR3 is TGTGCCAGCACTCAAACCCCTAGCGGGGGGGCGATTTACTTGTGTAATGAGCAGTTCTTC. Its translation: CASTQTPSGGAIYLCNEQFF. Together with reference TRBV11-3 and TRBJ2-1, the CDR3 gives the full variable domain: EAGVVQSPRYKIIEKKQPVAFWCNPISGHNTLYWYLQNLGQGPELLIRYENEEAVDDSQLPKDRFSAERLKGVDSTLKIQPAELGDSAVYLCASTQTPSGGAIYLCNEQFFGPGTRLTVL.

This rearrangement joins TRBV30 to TRBJ1-1, with D possibly being TRBD1 (5 bases). The V and J ends lost 0 bases and 5 bases respectively, with 22 bases between them. In germline, CDR1 is GTSNPN, CDR2 SVGIG (reference sequence). The CDR3 covers 17 residues. The CDR3 DNA reads TGTGCCTGGAGTGTGGCAGGGTGGGACCTCGGGGGTACTGAAGCTTTCTTT. As protein: CAWSVAGWDLGGTEAFF.

The rearrangement links TRBV18 to TRBJ1-6, with D possibly matching TRBD1 (5 bases). V lost 3 bases, J lost 9 bases, and 21 bases lay in between. The CDR3 contains 17 residues. CDR1 is KGHSH and CDR2 is LQKENI in the germline V gene. The CDR3 nucleotides read TGTGCCAGCTCACCCTACCGGTTTGGGGGGTACGGTTCACCCCTCCACTTT. It yields the protein CASSPYRFGGYGSPLHF.

The chain is built from TRBV6-6 and TRBJ2-7; 8 bases line up with TRBD1. The CDR3 has 12 residues. V shed 6 bases and J 6 bases; nucleotides not matched to a gene: 4. The germline CDR1 and CDR2 sequences are MNHNY and SVGAGI (reference sequence). CDR3 sequence reads: CASRPGQGEQYF. The CDR3 coding sequence is TGTGCCAGCAGGCCTGGACAGGGCGAGCAGTACTTC.

The table lists this clone with a few counts. The chain links TRBV6-6 to TRBJ1-6; D remains ambiguous. CDR3 length: 15 amino acids. V lost 5 bases and J 0 bases, leaving 8 bases between the germline ends. Germline values: CDR1 MNHNY, CDR2 SVGAGI (reference sequence). CDR3 region: CASSVGSSYNSPLHF. CDR3 DNA sequence: TGTGCCAGCAGTGTCGGGAGCTCCTATAATTCACCCCTCCACTTT.

V usage is TRBV18 and J usage is TRBJ1-1; 7 positions match TRBD1. Germline-derived CDR1 and CDR2 are KGHSH and LQKENI. This CDR3 spans 14 amino acids. V shed 3 bases and J 2 bases; nucleotides not matched to a gene: 3. DNA of the CDR3: TGTGCCAGCTCACCGGGACAGTTCAACACTGAAGCTTTCTTT. Its protein product is CASSPGQFNTEAFF.

This clone was found once. This chain joins TRBV29-1 and TRBJ2-7; 8 positions match TRBD1. CDR1 is SQVTM and CDR2 is ANQGSEA in the germline V gene. CDR3 size: 13 residues. V shed 2 bases and J 6 bases; nucleotides not matched to a gene: 6. Written as DNA, the CDR3 is TGCAGCGTTGAAACAGGGGGTCGACGCGAGCAGTACTTC. Translated: CSVETGGRREQYF.

This clone has a handful of counts. The chain carries TRBV9 and TRBJ2-3; D call uncertain. V was pared by 3 bases and J by 1 base, with 9 bases between. CDR3 length: 14 amino acids. Germline CDR1 is SGDLS and CDR2 is YYNGEE. CDR3 in amino acids: CASSARHRTDTQYF. CDR3 coding DNA: TGTGCCAGCAGCGCGCGACATCGCACAGATACGCAGTATTTT.

The chain links TRBV6-5 to TRBJ1-1; 10 bases match TRBD1. V lost 8 bases, J lost 5 bases, and 5 bases stayed unmatched. Germline V CDR1 and CDR2: MNHEY, SVGAGI. The CDR3 extends over 13 amino acids. CDR3 sequence reads: CASSRQGATEAFF. For the CDR3, the DNA is TGTGCCAGCTCCCGACAGGGGGCGACTGAAGCTTTCTTT.

The V call is TRBV10-3, the J call TRBJ1-6; possible D gene TRBD1, 5 bases. Germline assignment: CDR1 ENHRY and CDR2 SYGVKD. With 10 bases removed from V and 8 bases from J, the gap between germline ends came to 15 bases. The CDR3 contains 13 residues. The CDR3 sequence is CARRQQVDSPLHF. As DNA, the CDR3 is TGTGCCAGAAGGCAACAGGTCGATTCACCCCTCCACTTT.

In regard to this clone: One end of the junction fails to match germline, which may point to a read error. The chain couples TRBV3-1 (or the pseudogene TRBV3-2) to TRBJ2-7; 7 nucleotides agree with TRBD1. CDR1 is LGHDT, CDR2 YNNKEL, per germline (reference sequence). This CDR3 is built from 13 residues. CDR3 nucleotides: TGTGCCAGCAGCCAAGTCCCCGGGGACAGAGCCCACTTC. It specifies CASSQVPGDRAHF.

The chain uses TRBV18 and TRBJ1-2; perhaps TRBD1 as D (6 bases). With 3 bases removed from V and 4 bases from J, the gap between germline ends came to 15 bases. This CDR3 has 15 residues. Germline CDR1 KGHSH, CDR2 LQKENI. CDR3 nucleotides: TGTGCCAGCTCACCCGGCAGGGGTAACGCCTATGGCTACACCTTC. Translated: CASSPGRGNAYGYTF.

The chain joins TRBV5-1 to TRBJ2-6; D not resolved. The germline V gene has CDR1 SGHRS and CDR2 YFSETQ. V gave up 0 bases and J gave up 1 base, with 14 bases separating them. This CDR3 has 18 amino acids. In DNA form, the CDR3 reads TGCGCCAGCAGCTTGGCAGGCCGAAAAAGTTCTGGGGCCAACGTCCTGACTTTC. This codes for CASSLAGRKSSGANVLTF. The full variable domain, its missing parts supplied by reference TRBV5-1 and TRBJ2-6, is KAGVTQTPRYLIKTRGQQVTLSCSPISGHRSVSWYQQTPGQGLQFLFEYFSETQRNKGNFPGRFSGRQFSNSRSEMNVSTLELGDSALYLCASSLAGRKSSGANVLTFGAGSRLTVL.

CDR3 nucleotides: TGTGCCAGCAGCCAAGTATACCCGGTTCGGGGCTTCGAAACCGGGGAGCTGTTTTTT. Its protein product is CASSQVYPVRGFETGELFF. The chain combines TRBV3-1 (or the pseudogene TRBV3-2) with TRBJ2-2; D possibly uses TRBD1 or TRBD2 (5 bases each). Germline CDR1 and CDR2: LGHDT and YNNKEL (reference sequence). CDR3 length: 19 amino acids. The germline V and J ends were trimmed by 1 base and 5 bases, with 23 bases remaining between them.

The CDR3 loop is CASSLWAASYQETQYF. The CDR3 DNA reads as TGTGCCAGCAGCTTGTGGGCAGCCTCGTACCAAGAGACCCAGTACTTC. The genes are TRBV5-4 and TRBJ2-5, with D hard to call. The germline V gene encodes CDR1 SGHNT and CDR2 YYREEE (reference sequence). Trimming took off 1 base at V and 0 bases at J, with 13 bases between the two ends. The CDR3 totals 16 residues.

The gene calls are TRBV4-1 and TRBJ1-5; 9 bases are shared with TRBD1. CDR1 and CDR2 (germline): MGHRA, YSYEKL. The CDR3 loop spans 15 amino acids. After removal of 6 bases from V and 7 bases from J, the junction contained 10 bases not matched to a gene. CDR3: CASRPGQGSGQPQHF. For the CDR3, the DNA is TGCGCCAGCAGGCCGGGACAGGGTTCAGGACAGCCCCAGCATTTT.

CDR3 nucleotides: TGTGCCAGCAGTTACTTGACAGGGGACGCGGGCTACACCTTC. It encodes CASSYLTGDAGYTF. J is TRBJ1-2 and V is TRBV6-2 or TRBV6-3, with 8 bases aligning to TRBD1. This CDR3 is built from 14 residues. Unmatched junction bases numbered 6, after V lost 1 base and J lost 8 bases. The germline CDR1 and CDR2 sequences are MNHEY and SVGEGT.